This T cell receptor beta chain was sequenced for a study of cytomegalovirus exposure and HLA in healthy donors. Unmatched junction bases numbered 7, after V lost 4 bases and J lost 7 bases. CDR1 SEHNR and CDR2 FQNEAQ come from the germline V gene (reference sequence). The CDR3 length is 15 residues. In the PCR, 60 Vbeta and 13 Jbeta primers were used. The table came from immunoSEQ multiplex PCR; TCRdb's copy has only in-frame clones and leaves some out. This sample has 200,000 or so clones, with over 65% found just once. V is TRBV7-9 and J is TRBJ2-1, with 10 bases lining up with TRBD1. The sample consisted of PBMCs. This clonotype was sampled from a boy aged 2 to 10 in good health and CMV-seronegative. The CDR3 DNA sequence: TGTGCCAGCAGCTCCGGACAGGGGGTTTGGAATGAGCAGTTCTTC. Translating gives CASSSGQGVWNEQFF.